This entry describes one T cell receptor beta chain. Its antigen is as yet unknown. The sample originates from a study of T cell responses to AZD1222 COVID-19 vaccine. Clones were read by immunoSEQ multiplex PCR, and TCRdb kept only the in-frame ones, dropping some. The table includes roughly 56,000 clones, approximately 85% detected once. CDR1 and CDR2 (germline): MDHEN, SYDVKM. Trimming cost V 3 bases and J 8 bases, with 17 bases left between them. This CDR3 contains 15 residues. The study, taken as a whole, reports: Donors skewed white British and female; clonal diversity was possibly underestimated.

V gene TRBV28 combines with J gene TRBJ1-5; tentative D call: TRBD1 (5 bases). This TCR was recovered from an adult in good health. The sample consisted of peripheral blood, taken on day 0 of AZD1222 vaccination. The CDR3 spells CASSLPLAGREPQHF. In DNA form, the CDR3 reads TGTGCCAGCAGTTTGCCCTTGGCAGGGAGAGAGCCCCAGCATTTT. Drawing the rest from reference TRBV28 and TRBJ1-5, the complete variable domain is DVKVTQSSRYLVKRTGEKVFLECVQDMDHENMFWYRQDPGLGLRLIYFSYDVKMKEKGDIPEGYSVSREKKERFSLILESASTNQTSMYLCASSLPLAGREPQHFGDGTRLSIL.